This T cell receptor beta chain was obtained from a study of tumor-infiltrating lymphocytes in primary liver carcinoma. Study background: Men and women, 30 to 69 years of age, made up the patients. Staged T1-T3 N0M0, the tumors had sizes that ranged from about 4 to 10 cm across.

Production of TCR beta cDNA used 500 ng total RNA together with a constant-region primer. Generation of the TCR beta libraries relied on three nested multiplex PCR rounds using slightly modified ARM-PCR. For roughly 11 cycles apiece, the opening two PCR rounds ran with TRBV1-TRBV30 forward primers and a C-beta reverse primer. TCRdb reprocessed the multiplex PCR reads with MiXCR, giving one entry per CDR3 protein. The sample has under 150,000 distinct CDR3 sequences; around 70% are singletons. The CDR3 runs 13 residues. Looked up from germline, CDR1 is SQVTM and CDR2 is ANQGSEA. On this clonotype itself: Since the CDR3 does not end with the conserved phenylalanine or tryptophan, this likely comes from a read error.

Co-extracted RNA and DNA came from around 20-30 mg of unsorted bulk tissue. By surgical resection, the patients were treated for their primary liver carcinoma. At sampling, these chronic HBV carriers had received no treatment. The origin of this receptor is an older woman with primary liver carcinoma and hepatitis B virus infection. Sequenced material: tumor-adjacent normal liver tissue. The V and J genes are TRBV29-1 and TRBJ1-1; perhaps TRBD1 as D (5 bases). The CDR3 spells CSASIGGNTEAFI. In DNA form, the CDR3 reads TGCAGTGCCAGTATCGGGGGAAACACTGAAGCTTTCATT.